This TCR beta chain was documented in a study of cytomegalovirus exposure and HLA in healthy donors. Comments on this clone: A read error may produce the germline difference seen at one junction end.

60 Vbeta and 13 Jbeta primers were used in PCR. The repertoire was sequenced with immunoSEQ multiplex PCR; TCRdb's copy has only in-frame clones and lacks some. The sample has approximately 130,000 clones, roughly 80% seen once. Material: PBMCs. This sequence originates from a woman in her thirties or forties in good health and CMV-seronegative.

CDR3 sequence: CASSGSSKNSQYF. The CDR3 DNA reads as TGTGCCAGCAGTGGAAGCAGCAAAAACAGTCAGTACTTC. The chain employs TRBV6-1 and TRBJ2-4, with D hard to call. The CDR3 consists of 13 residues. Germline V gives CDR1 MNHNS, CDR2 SASEGT.